What follows describes a single T cell receptor beta chain. Its antigen remains undetermined. Qualities for individual bases were not recorded, and no much larger clone is one base off. Library method: PCR. TCRdb records Illumina HiSeq 2000 as the sequencer. TCRdb took the public reads, trimmed them with fastp at Q25, ran MiXCR for clone calling and kept in-frame beta chains. CDR3 protein sequences are deduplicated, and each keeps its most common genes and DNA. For this sample the table gives around 94,000 distinct CDR3 sequences, of which about half were detected only once. The ten largest clonotypes hold roughly 12% of the sample. This record belongs to a study of CDR3 diversity in severe acne (dated by TCRdb to about 2019). Trimming accounts for 2 bases at V and 4 bases at J, while the number of junction bases matched to no gene is 6. CDR1 ENHRY and CDR2 SYGVKD are derived from the germline V gene. Taken from cysteine to phenylalanine, the CDR3 has 16 residues. Only CDR3 DNA remains: 48 bases, in frame from the first base.

This TCR derives from a male donor with acne. The sequenced material came from blood. The V gene is TRBV10-3 and the J gene is TRBJ2-2, and TRBD1 matches 8 of the central bases. At the DNA level, the sequence is TGTGCCATCAGTGAGGAGGCAGGGGGCTTCACCGGGGAGCTGTTTTTT. Translated, this is CAISEEAGGFTGELFF.